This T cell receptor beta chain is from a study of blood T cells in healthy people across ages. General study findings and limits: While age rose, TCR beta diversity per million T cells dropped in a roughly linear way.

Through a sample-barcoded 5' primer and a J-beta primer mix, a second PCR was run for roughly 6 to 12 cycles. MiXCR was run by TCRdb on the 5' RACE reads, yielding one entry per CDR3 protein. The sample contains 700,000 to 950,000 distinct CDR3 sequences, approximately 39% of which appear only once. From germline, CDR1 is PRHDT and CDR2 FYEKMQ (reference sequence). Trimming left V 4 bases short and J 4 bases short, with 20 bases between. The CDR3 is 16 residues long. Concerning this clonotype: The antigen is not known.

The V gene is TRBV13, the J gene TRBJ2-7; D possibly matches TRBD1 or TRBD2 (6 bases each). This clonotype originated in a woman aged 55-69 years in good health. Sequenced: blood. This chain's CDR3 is CASSSRGDPLNYEQYF. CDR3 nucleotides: TGTGCCAGCAGCTCTAGGGGGGACCCCTTGAATTACGAGCAGTACTTC.